This T cell receptor beta chain came from a study of identical twins. Study-level results: Its conclusions, products of cross-sectional statistical analysis, did not come from following the same donors. Insertion counts were lower in abundant cord blood beta clonotypes, a trend that memory repertoires did not show. Invariant cells of the MAIT and iNKT types might have partly distorted the zero-insertion analyses.

This CDR3 contains 16 residues. CDR1 and CDR2 from the germline V gene are SGHRS and YFSETQ. Trimming took 2 bases from V and 2 from J, leaving 14 bases between them. Unique molecular identifiers were present on cDNA, and template switching added a universal primer site. MiXCR, run by TCRdb on the 5' RACE reads, gives a single entry per CDR3 protein. The data contain nearly 900,000 distinct CDR3 sequences, 10% to 15% of them seen just once; the ten biggest clones take up around 1.5%. This clonotype was observed many times. What it binds is not known. The sample was also linked to a second study, of yellow fever vaccine responses in identical twins.

What was sequenced was PBMCs. The chain employs TRBV5-1 and TRBJ2-1; D perhaps matches TRBD2 (6 bases). This receptor was obtained from a young woman in good health. CDR3 sequence (DNA): TGCGCCAGCAGCTTTAGCGGCACCACTCCCTACAATGAGCAGTTCTTC. Protein sequence: CASSFSGTTPYNEQFF.